What follows are 14 T cell receptor beta chains derived from one specimen sequenced in a study of cytomegalovirus exposure and HLA in healthy donors. Assay used: immunoSEQ multiplex PCR; TCRdb lists only in-frame clones, some missing. Of about 220,000 clones in the sample, approximately 87% were seen once. Sequenced: PBMCs. Receptors were obtained from a man younger than 30 in good health and CMV-seronegative.

This chain links TRBV5-1 with TRBJ2-7; D is ambiguous. V gave up 0 bases and J gave up 3 bases, with 10 bases separating them. The length of the CDR3 is 14 residues. The germline CDR1 and CDR2 sequences are SGHRS and YFSETQ. For the CDR3, the DNA is TGCGCCAGCAGCTTGGGTCACAATATCTACGAGCAGTACTTC. This translates into CASSLGHNIYEQYF. The whole variable domain, remainder taken from reference TRBV5-1 and TRBJ2-7, is KAGVTQTPRYLIKTRGQQVTLSCSPISGHRSVSWYQQTPGQGLQFLFEYFSETQRNKGNFPGRFSGRQFSNSRSEMNVSTLELGDSALYLCASSLGHNIYEQYFGPGTRLTVT.

The sample holds a few counts of this clone. The J gene is TRBJ1-2, the V gene TRBV19; D ambiguous. CDR3 length: 13 residues. Per germline, CDR1 LNHDA and CDR2 SQIVND (reference sequence). Deletions cut 4 bases from V and 5 bases from J, with 11 bases between. CDR3 coding DNA: TGTGCCAGTAGTACTCGACGAGGTTATGGCTACACCTTC. It encodes CASSTRRGYGYTF.

V usage is TRBV19 and J usage is TRBJ2-3, with 13 bases matching TRBD2. CDR3 length: 17 amino acids. The V segment lost 2 bases and the J segment 3 bases; nucleotides outside the gene matches: 5. Germline lookup yields CDR1 LNHDA and CDR2 SQIVND (reference sequence). The CDR3 loop reads CASSISTSGGWTDTQYF. The CDR3 bases are TGTGCCAGTAGTATATCGACTAGCGGGGGGTGGACAGATACGCAGTATTTT. The variable domain in full, completed from reference TRBV19 and TRBJ2-3, reads DGGITQSPKYLFRKEGQNVTLSCEQNLNHDAMYWYRQDPGQGLRLIYYSQIVNDFQKGDIAEGYSVSREKKESFPLTVTSAQKNPTAFYLCASSISTSGGWTDTQYFGPGTRLTVL.

The V gene is TRBV9, the J gene TRBJ2-1; TRBD1 agrees at 7 bases. This CDR3 is built from 16 residues. Germline V gene lookup returns CDR1 SGDLS and CDR2 YYNGEE. V lost 3 bases, J lost 2 bases, and 8 bases stayed unmatched. The CDR3 coding sequence is TGTGCCAGCAGCGCACCCTCGACAGGGACCTACAATGAGCAGTTCTTC. Residues: CASSAPSTGTYNEQFF.

CDR3 coding DNA: TGTGCCAGCAGTTCTCCAGGTAGTACCCGGGAGCTGTTTTTT. Encoded protein: CASSSPGSTRELFF. The rearrangement links TRBV28 to TRBJ2-2; D is unclear. The V gene lost 4 bases and the J gene lost 9 bases, with 15 bases spanning the gap. The CDR3 has 14 amino acids. The germline V gene has CDR1 MDHEN and CDR2 SYDVKM.

This clone occurred a few times. The chain recombines TRBV7-2 with TRBJ1-5; maybe TRBD1 (5 bases). The CDR3 spans 14 residues. The V end lost 5 bases, the J end lost 7 bases, and 15 bases lay between the germline ends. Per germline, CDR1 SGHTA and CDR2 FQGNSA. The CDR3 DNA reads as TGTGCCAGCAGCCTCGGGGGGAATATACAGCCCCAGCATTTT. Its translation: CASSLGGNIQPQHF.

The chain recombines TRBV4-1 with TRBJ2-7, with D perhaps matching TRBD2 (5 bases). CDR3 length equals 15 residues. CDR1 and CDR2 (germline): MGHRA, YSYEKL. Between the trimmed V and J ends, which lost 0 bases and 4 bases, there was a span of 13 bases. The CDR3, as DNA: TGCGCCAGCAGCCAAGAAATTCCCGGGAATTACGAGCAGTACTTC. Protein sequence: CASSQEIPGNYEQYF.

The chain carries TRBV2 and TRBJ2-5; tentatively, D is TRBD1 (5 bases). Germline values: CDR1 SNHLY, CDR2 FYNNEI. V shed 5 bases and J shed 4 bases, with 11 bases lying between them. The CDR3 has 13 residues. The CDR3 region has the DNA TGTGCCAGCAGTTTTTTTCAGGGAGAGACCCAGTACTTC. Its protein product is CASSFFQGETQYF.

This chain connects TRBV10-2 to TRBJ2-1; D possibly corresponds to TRBD2 (5 bases). Trimming removed 8 bases at V and 10 bases at J, with 18 bases between. In germline, CDR1 is WSHSY, CDR2 SAAADI. This CDR3 has 13 residues. The CDR3 DNA reads TGCGCCAGCCAGCTAGCCGGCCTGGCGGAGCAGTTCTTC. This sequence encodes CASQLAGLAEQFF.

The table lists this clone with a count of one. The V and J genes are TRBV30 and TRBJ2-7, with 7 bases lining up with TRBD1. The germline V gene has CDR1 GTSNPN and CDR2 SVGIG (reference sequence). V lost 3 bases, J lost 4 bases, and 3 bases stayed unmatched. This CDR3 comprises 12 residues. CDR3 sequence reads: CAWSRTGYEQYF. The DNA of the CDR3 is TGTGCCTGGAGCCGGACAGGTTACGAGCAGTACTTC.

This clone has a single count. The J gene is TRBJ2-5, the V gene TRBV11-3; unclear D gene. The CDR3 is made up of 12 amino acids. V lost 1 base and J lost 4, with 4 bases in between. The germline V gene encodes CDR1 SGHNT and CDR2 YENEEA. The CDR3 is CASSLGLETQYF. CDR3 nucleotides: TGTGCCAGCAGCTTAGGGCTAGAGACCCAGTACTTC.

The rearrangement links TRBV7-3 to TRBJ2-2; D is unclear. Germline loops: CDR1 SGHTA, CDR2 FQGTGA. The V end lost 5 bases, the J end lost 4 bases, and 14 bases lay between the germline ends. This CDR3 spans 15 amino acids. The CDR3 region is CASSPAGASTGELFF. The CDR3 bases are TGTGCCAGCAGCCCCGCAGGTGCGAGCACCGGGGAGCTGTTTTTT.

V gene TRBV7-9 combines with J gene TRBJ2-7, with D possibly matching TRBD2 (6 bases). Trimming took off 4 bases at V and 4 bases at J, with 17 bases between the two ends. The length of the CDR3 is 15 residues. The V gene's germline CDR1 is SEHNR and CDR2 FQNEAQ (reference sequence). This CDR3 reads CASSSAGTGSYEQYF. CDR3 in DNA: TGTGCCAGCAGCTCAGCCGGGACTGGATCGTACGAGCAGTACTTC.

In this sample, this clone turned up a few times. The gene calls are TRBV4-1 and TRBJ2-7; tentatively, D is TRBD1 (6 bases). The CDR3 consists of 13 residues. V was pared by 2 bases and J by 4 bases, with 9 bases between. Germline V gene lookup returns CDR1 MGHRA and CDR2 YSYEKL. For the CDR3, the DNA is TGCGCCAGCAGCCAAACAGGGCCATACGAGCAGTACTTC. This sequence encodes CASSQTGPYEQYF.